The next 9 T cell receptor beta chains were all read from a single sample in a study of T cell responses to AZD1222 COVID-19 vaccine. Clones were read by immunoSEQ multiplex PCR, and TCRdb kept only the in-frame ones, dropping some. The repertoire has roughly 150,000 clones, around 92% of them found once; the top ten carry under 3.5%. The specimen was peripheral blood, collected 28 days after the second AZD1222 dose. These receptors came from an adult who received the AZD1222 COVID-19 vaccine.

V usage is TRBV2 and J usage is TRBJ2-5; D ambiguous. The V gene lost 5 bases and the J gene lost 0 bases, with 1 base spanning the gap. This CDR3 has 11 amino acids. CDR1 and CDR2 (germline): SNHLY, FYNNEI. Written as DNA, the CDR3 is TGTGCCAGCAGTTACCAAGAGACCCAGTACTTC. Its translation: CASSYQETQYF.

The CDR3: CASISGQGFEKLFF. The CDR3, as DNA: TGTGCCAGCATTTCGGGACAAGGGTTTGAAAAACTGTTTTTT. This chain uses TRBV2 with TRBJ1-4; perhaps TRBD1 as D (6 bases). The CDR3 covers 14 residues. The V gene lost 7 bases and the J gene lost 7 bases, with 16 bases spanning the gap. From germline, CDR1 is SNHLY and CDR2 FYNNEI.

The chain links TRBV7-3 to TRBJ2-1; D is possibly TRBD1 or TRBD2 (6 bases each). The germline V gene has CDR1 SGHTA and CDR2 FQGTGA. V dropped 4 bases and J dropped 10 bases, with 14 bases sitting between them. This CDR3 is 13 amino acids long. CDR3 bases: TGTGCCAGCAGCTCCCAGGGGAGGCGGGAGCAGTTCTTC. Its translation: CASSSQGRREQFF.

The genes are TRBV25-1 and TRBJ1-3; no clear D gene. V was clipped by 1 base and J by 8 bases, with 9 bases between them. The CDR3 consists of 13 residues. Germline CDR1 is MGHDK and CDR2 is SYGVNS. In DNA, the CDR3 is TGTGCCAGCAGTGAATCCACAAGAGACACCATATATTTT. Translated: CASSESTRDTIYF.

The V call is TRBV2, the J call TRBJ2-3, with TRBD2 matching 11 bases. This CDR3 is 16 amino acids long. Germline-derived CDR1 and CDR2 are SNHLY and FYNNEI. The junction had 9 bases not matched to a gene; V was cut back by 6 bases and J by 4 bases. The CDR3 loop is CASSNRLAGRPDTQYF. As DNA, the CDR3 is TGTGCCAGCAGCAACAGACTAGCGGGAAGGCCAGATACGCAGTATTTT.

This chain joins TRBV2 and TRBJ1-4; no definite D call. The CDR3 covers 15 residues. V was trimmed by 3 bases and J by 4 bases, leaving 12 bases between them. CDR1 is SNHLY and CDR2 is FYNNEI in the germline V gene. This chain's CDR3 is CASSEGWSNNEKLFF. The CDR3 region has the DNA TGTGCCAGCAGTGAGGGTTGGTCAAATAATGAAAAACTGTTTTTT. Using reference TRBV2 and TRBJ1-4 for the parts outside the CDR3, the full variable domain is EPEVTQTPSHQVTQMGQEVILRCVPISNHLYFYWYRQILGQKVEFLVSFYNNEISEKSEIFDDQFSVERPDGSNFTLKIRSTKLEDSAMYFCASSEGWSNNEKLFFGSGTQLSVL.

The chain employs TRBV30 and TRBJ2-6; either TRBD1 or TRBD2 may fit D (5 bases each). Trimming removed 0 bases from V and 2 bases from J, with 11 bases in between. In germline, CDR1 is GTSNPN, CDR2 SVGIG (reference sequence). The CDR3 has 16 amino acids. The chain's CDR3 is CAWSVGRGPGANVLTF. As DNA, the CDR3 is TGTGCCTGGAGTGTAGGTCGGGGACCTGGGGCCAACGTCCTGACTTTC.

The chain uses TRBV11-3 and TRBJ2-2; TRBD2 aligns across 7 bases. Germline V gives CDR1 SGHNT, CDR2 YENEEA. After removal of 4 bases from V and 5 bases from J, the junction contained 10 bases not matched to a gene. The CDR3 spans 16 residues. The CDR3 DNA sequence: TGTGCCAGCAGCTCTCAGGGCGGGAGAGTTACCGGGGAGCTGTTTTTT. It translates to CASSSQGGRVTGELFF. The entire variable domain, with the rest obtained from reference TRBV11-3 and TRBJ2-2, is as follows: EAGVVQSPRYKIIEKKQPVAFWCNPISGHNTLYWYLQNLGQGPELLIRYENEEAVDDSQLPKDRFSAERLKGVDSTLKIQPAELGDSAVYLCASSSQGGRVTGELFFGEGSRLTVL.

The chain employs TRBV19 and TRBJ2-7, with D hard to call. The germline gives CDR1 LNHDA, CDR2 SQIVND (reference sequence). This CDR3 contains 13 residues. Trimming removed 3 bases at V and 3 bases at J, with 9 bases between. The CDR3 loop reads CASSMVIFYEQYF. The CDR3 DNA reads TGTGCCAGTAGTATGGTTATATTCTACGAGCAGTACTTC.